The 17 T cell receptor beta chains reported below all come from one sample, sequenced in a study of T cell repertoires in cytomegalovirus infection. Their cognate antigens are unknown. One entry per CDR3 protein, called by TCRdb with MiXCR from the reads. The sample yields approximately 990,000 distinct CDR3 sequences, around 31% seen once. Sequenced material: cultured CD8+ T cells from PBMCs, taken from culture after CMV antigen stimulation. These receptors were taken from a human donor in good health (CMV status not recorded). Some clones in this sample may be carry-over from other donors' samples.

Ten or more counts support this clonotype. The rearrangement links TRBV7-2 to TRBJ1-2; TRBD1 agrees at 12 bases. J was trimmed by 7 bases and V by 4 bases; bases with no gene match: 7. The CDR3 contains 15 residues. CDR1 and CDR2 from the germline V gene are SGHTA and FQGNSA. CDR3: CASSSRDRGLVGYTF. DNA of the CDR3: TGTGCCAGCAGCTCCCGGGACAGGGGGCTTGTTGGCTACACCTTC.

About this clonotype: The missing conserved phenylalanine or tryptophan at the end of this CDR3 makes a read error likely. V gene TRBV12-3 or TRBV12-4 combines with J gene TRBJ2-1, with D unclear. Trimming shortened V by 6 bases and J by 10 bases, and 25 bases separated the two germline ends. The CDR3 consists of 16 residues. The CDR3 nucleotides read TGTGCCAGCAGCACCGATGTAATTCCCGATGGCAGAGAGCAGTTCATC. Translated, it gives CASSTDVIPDGREQFI.

The chain links TRBV5-1 to TRBJ2-3, with 8 bases that match TRBD2. The CDR3 length is 14 residues. The V gene end was trimmed by 5 bases and the J gene end by 0 bases; junction bases not matched to a gene: 2. CDR1 SGHRS and CDR2 YFSETQ come from the germline V gene. CDR3 nucleotides: TGCGCCAGCAGGCCTAGCGGGAGCACAGATACGCAGTATTTT. It specifies CASRPSGSTDTQYF.

Written as DNA, the CDR3 is TGTGCCAGCAGTAAATTTGCGGGGGGGCTTTACAATGAGCAGTTCTTC. As protein: CASSKFAGGLYNEQFF. V usage is TRBV28 and J usage is TRBJ2-1; 9 nucleotides line up with TRBD2. Trimming removed 5 bases from V and 4 bases from J; junction bases left unmatched: 9. The CDR3 has 16 amino acids. Germline V gene sequence: CDR1 MDHEN, CDR2 SYDVKM.

This rearrangement joins TRBV6-6 to TRBJ2-5, with D perhaps given as TRBD1 or TRBD2 (6 bases each). CDR1 MNHNY and CDR2 SVGAGI come from the germline V gene (reference sequence). V dropped 8 bases and J dropped 2 bases, with 21 bases sitting between them. The CDR3 is 16 amino acids. CDR3 loop: CASRSQGGRGQETQYF. CDR3 DNA sequence: TGTGCCAGCCGATCACAAGGGGGGCGAGGGCAAGAGACCCAGTACTTC.

DNA for the CDR3: TGTGCCAGCAGTTACGTCGGTCGGGGGCGTCCCGGGGAGCTGTTTTTT. This gives the protein CASSYVGRGRPGELFF. This rearrangement joins TRBV6-2 or TRBV6-3 to TRBJ2-2, with D perhaps matching TRBD1 or TRBD2 (6 bases each). From germline, CDR1 is MNHEY and CDR2 SVGEGT. The CDR3 is 16 residues long. The V gene lost 2 bases and the J gene lost 6 bases, with 16 bases spanning the gap.

The rearrangement uses TRBV5-4 and TRBJ2-7; 7 bases are shared with TRBD1. V lost 4 bases, J lost 3 bases, and 10 bases stayed unmatched. Per germline, CDR1 SGHNT and CDR2 YYREEE (reference sequence). The CDR3 is 15 amino acids. The chain's CDR3 is CASSVGPDRIYEQYV. CDR3 sequence (DNA): TGTGCCAGCAGCGTGGGCCCGGACAGGATCTACGAGCAGTACGTC.

The rearrangement joins TRBV27 to TRBJ1-2, with D possibly being TRBD1 (5 bases). This CDR3 comprises 13 residues. The V and J ends lost 6 bases and 8 bases respectively, with 16 bases between them. Germline V lookup: CDR1 MNHEY, CDR2 SMNVEV (reference sequence). The CDR3, as DNA: TGTGCCAGCAGCCCATCGACAGCACGGGGCTACACCTTC. Translating gives CASSPSTARGYTF.

The gene calls are TRBV5-5 and TRBJ2-7; 9 bases match TRBD1. The CDR3 contains 15 residues. Germline assignment: CDR1 SGHKS and CDR2 YYEKEE (reference sequence). V lost 4 bases and J lost 3; bases outside the gene matches: 8. The CDR3, as DNA: TGTGCCAGCAGCCCCCACCGGGACAGGGACTACGAGCAGTACGTC. Its protein product is CASSPHRDRDYEQYV.

This clonotype has just one count. An end of the junction differs from the germline gene, which may be a read error. For the CDR3, the DNA is TGTGCCAACAGCCTAGGTCGGTACAATGAGCAGTTCTTC. Protein: CANSLGRYNEQFF. The genes are TRBV7-2 and TRBJ2-1; D is undetermined. This CDR3 has 13 amino acids. Germline CDR1 and CDR2: SGHTA and FQGNSA.

V is TRBV7-9 and J is TRBJ2-3, with a weak D call TRBD2 (5 bases). CDR1 and CDR2 (germline): SEHNR, FQNEAQ (reference sequence). This CDR3 region has 15 residues. V lost 6 bases and J 2 bases, leaving 15 bases between the germline ends. The CDR3 DNA reads as TGTGCCAGCAGGCCGAGGACTCCATACACAGATACGCAGTATTTT. This translates into CASRPRTPYTDTQYF.

The V and J genes are TRBV6-5 and TRBJ2-1, with D possibly called TRBD1 or TRBD2 (6 bases each). CDR3 length equals 15 residues. V shed 0 bases and J shed 6 bases, with 12 bases lying between them. CDR1 is MNHEY, CDR2 SVGAGI, per germline. The CDR3 sequence is CASSYSQGRTNEQFF. The CDR3 coding sequence is TGTGCCAGCAGTTACTCGCAGGGGAGGACCAATGAGCAGTTCTTC.

The CDR3 is CASSHGTGQSPLHF. DNA for the CDR3: TGTGCCAGCAGTCACGGGACAGGGCAATCACCCCTCCACTTT. The rearrangement links TRBV7-9 to TRBJ1-6, with 9 bases fitting TRBD1. Germline values: CDR1 SEHNR, CDR2 FQNEAQ (reference sequence). With V trimmed by 6 bases and J by 10 bases, 7 bases remained unmatched. The CDR3 is 14 residues long.

This clonotype was seen only a few times. The J gene is TRBJ1-4, the V gene TRBV7-9; D possibly corresponds to TRBD1 (5 bases). From germline, CDR1 is SEHNR and CDR2 FQNEAQ (reference sequence). V lost 4 bases and J 3 bases, leaving 21 bases between the germline ends. The CDR3 is made up of 18 amino acids. The CDR3 sequence: CASSSVRDLRRANEKLFF. The CDR3 bases are TGTGCCAGCAGCTCCGTCCGGGACCTCCGTCGGGCTAATGAAAAACTGTTTTTT.

Worth noting for this clonotype: Germline and junction disagree at one end, which may indicate a read error. The chain recombines TRBV6-2 or TRBV6-3 with TRBJ2-7; D is perhaps TRBD1 (5 bases). Looked up from germline, CDR1 is MNHEY and CDR2 is SVGEGT. The CDR3 covers 17 residues. CDR3 sequence: CASSYTPTQGSTYKQYF. CDR3 bases: TGTGCCAGCAGTTACACTCCCACCCAGGGTAGCACCTACAAGCAGTACTTC.

This clonotype was counted a few times. The J gene is TRBJ2-7, the V gene TRBV27; D is unresolved. Germline V gene lookup returns CDR1 MNHEY and CDR2 SMNVEV (reference sequence). The CDR3 loop spans 14 amino acids. V dropped 5 bases and J dropped 0 bases, with 11 bases sitting between them. CDR3 nucleotides: TGTGCCAGCAGTGGCCTGGGTCCCTCCTACGAGCAGTACTTC. It translates to CASSGLGPSYEQYF.

This clonotype appeared a few times. This sequence joins TRBV6-1 and TRBJ2-1; 12 bases are shared with TRBD2. CDR3 length: 18 amino acids. Germline CDR1 reads MNHNS; CDR2 reads SASEGT. Trimming removed 2 bases from V and 3 bases from J; junction bases left unmatched: 8. The CDR3 spells CASSEMASGGVNYNEQFF. The CDR3, as DNA: TGTGCCAGCAGTGAAATGGCTAGCGGGGGGGTTAACTACAATGAGCAGTTCTTC.